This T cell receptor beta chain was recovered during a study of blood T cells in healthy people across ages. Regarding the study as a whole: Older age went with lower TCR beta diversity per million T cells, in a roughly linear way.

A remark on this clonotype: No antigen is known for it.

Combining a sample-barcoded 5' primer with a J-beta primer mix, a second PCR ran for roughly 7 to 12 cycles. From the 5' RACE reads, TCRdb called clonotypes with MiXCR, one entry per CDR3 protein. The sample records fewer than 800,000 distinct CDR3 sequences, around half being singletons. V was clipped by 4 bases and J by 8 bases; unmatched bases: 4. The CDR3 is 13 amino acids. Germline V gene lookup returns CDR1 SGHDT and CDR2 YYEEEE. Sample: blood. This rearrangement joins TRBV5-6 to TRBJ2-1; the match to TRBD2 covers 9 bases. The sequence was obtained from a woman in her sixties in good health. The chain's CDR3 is CASSPAGGDEQFF. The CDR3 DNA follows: TGTGCCAGCAGCCCGGCGGGGGGGGATGAGCAGTTCTTC.